The 29 T cell receptor beta chains listed next were all sequenced from one sample in a study of OX40 agonist ivuxolimab in advanced cancers. Here immunoSEQ multiplex PCR was the method, and the copy in TCRdb shows in-frame clones only, minus some. This table holds under 55,000 clones, 90% to 95% found once. The starting material was CD4+ or CD8+ T cells sorted from blood, obtained in a trial of the OX40 agonist ivuxolimab. These receptors were collected from an adult with an advanced solid tumor such as melanoma, head and neck, liver or kidney cancer.

This rearrangement joins TRBV29-1 to TRBJ2-6; D gene uncertain. The germline V and J ends were trimmed by 6 bases and 4 bases, with 10 bases remaining between them. Germline V lookup: CDR1 SQVTM, CDR2 ANQGSEA. The CDR3 spans 13 residues. The CDR3 reads CSVKGTGANVLTF. CDR3 sequence (DNA): TGCAGCGTAAAGGGTACCGGGGCCAACGTCCTGACTTTC.

V usage is TRBV7-9 and J usage is TRBJ2-7; 12 nucleotides match TRBD2. CDR1 and CDR2 (germline): SEHNR, FQNEAQ (reference sequence). The CDR3 length is 16 residues. The V and J ends lost 1 base and 3 bases, in that order; junction bases with no gene match: 4. CDR3 amino acids: CASSLVVTSGGYEQYF. CDR3 DNA: TGTGCCAGCAGCTTAGTGGTGACTAGCGGGGGCTACGAGCAGTACTTC.

The rearrangement joins TRBV9 to TRBJ2-2, with no clear D. In germline, CDR1 is SGDLS, CDR2 YYNGEE. Trimming took 6 bases from V and 0 from J, leaving 12 bases between them. CDR3 size: 15 residues. The CDR3, as DNA: TGTGCCAGCAATATGGGCGAGCCGAACACCGGGGAGCTGTTTTTT. Amino acid sequence: CASNMGEPNTGELFF.

Only a few counts were recorded for this clone. The chain recombines TRBV7-2 with TRBJ1-5, with D unclear. CDR3 length: 13 amino acids. Germline CDR1 SGHTA, CDR2 FQGNSA. The ends were cut back, 3 bases at V and 5 bases at J, with 8 bases in the middle. The CDR3 bases are TGTGCCAGCAGCTTTTGGGATGATCAGCCCCAGCATTTT. This gives the protein CASSFWDDQPQHF.

This CDR3 is CASSLPRGYGNTIYF. The CDR3 bases are TGTGCCAGCAGCCTACCCAGGGGTTACGGAAACACCATATATTTT. This rearrangement joins TRBV6-1 to TRBJ1-3, with a possible D match to TRBD1 (6 bases). Germline V gene lookup returns CDR1 MNHNS and CDR2 SASEGT. The CDR3 is 15 residues long. With 6 bases removed from V and 4 bases from J, the gap between germline ends came to 16 bases.

This chain links TRBV14 with TRBJ2-1; 8 nucleotides match TRBD1. The CDR3 consists of 15 residues. The V and J ends lost 6 bases and 3 bases, in that order; junction bases with no gene match: 7. The V gene's germline CDR1 is SGHDN and CDR2 FVKESK. In nucleotides, the CDR3 is TGTGCCAGCAGAGATGGACAGGGCTTCTACAATGAGCAGTTCTTC. Protein sequence: CASRDGQGFYNEQFF.

J is TRBJ2-5 and V is TRBV7-8, with D unresolved. The CDR3 length is 16 residues. The ends were cut back, 3 bases at V and 1 base at J, with 15 bases in the middle. The V gene's germline CDR1 is SGHVS and CDR2 FQNEAQ. The CDR3 here is CASSFLPSQSQETQYF. CDR3 bases: TGTGCCAGCAGCTTCCTCCCCTCGCAGTCCCAAGAGACCCAGTACTTC.

The chain couples TRBV10-3 to TRBJ1-2, with D hard to call. Trimming shortened V by 7 bases and J by 0 bases, and 12 bases separated the two germline ends. Germline loops: CDR1 ENHRY, CDR2 SYGVKD. The CDR3 sequence is 14 residues long. CDR3 region: CAINDMGSNYGYTF. CDR3 nucleotides: TGTGCCATCAATGATATGGGGTCTAACTATGGCTACACCTTC.

V is TRBV28 and J is TRBJ2-7; maybe TRBD2 (6 bases). From germline, CDR1 is MDHEN and CDR2 SYDVKM. CDR3 size: 15 residues. Deletions cut 6 bases from V and 1 base from J, with 16 bases between. Here the CDR3 reads CASSPEGDLSYEQYF. The CDR3 DNA follows: TGTGCCAGCAGCCCCGAAGGGGACTTATCCTACGAGCAGTACTTC.

V and J are TRBV13 and TRBJ2-7; the D is unclear. Per the germline V gene, CDR1 is PRHDT and CDR2 is FYEKMQ (reference sequence). Between the trimmed V and J ends, which lost 1 base and 4 bases, there was a span of 8 bases. This CDR3 spans 13 amino acids. The CDR3 reads CASSLAGQYEQYF. The CDR3 DNA is TGTGCCAGCAGCTTAGCTGGTCAATACGAGCAGTACTTC.

J is TRBJ2-3 and V is TRBV27, with 10 bases that match TRBD1. The germline V gene has CDR1 MNHEY and CDR2 SMNVEV (reference sequence). The V segment lost 7 bases and the J segment 0 bases; nucleotides outside the gene matches: 13. The CDR3 is 18 residues long. CDR3 nucleotide sequence: TGTGCCAGCACAAGTCCGGGACAGGGGATAGAAAGCACAGATACGCAGTATTTT. Translation: CASTSPGQGIESTDTQYF.

The rearrangement links TRBV4-3 to TRBJ2-1; 7 bases map to TRBD1. CDR1 and CDR2 (germline): LGHNA, YSLEER. The junction had 7 bases not matched to a gene; V was cut back by 1 base and J by 7 bases. This CDR3 contains 15 residues. The CDR3 spells CASSQARQGTNEQFF. CDR3 DNA sequence: TGCGCCAGCAGCCAAGCGCGACAGGGTACGAATGAGCAGTTCTTC.

This clone was found once. The genes are TRBV19 and TRBJ2-4, with D unresolved. Germline CDR1 is LNHDA and CDR2 is SQIVND (reference sequence). V gave up 6 bases and J gave up 6 bases, with 6 bases separating them. This CDR3 is built from 11 residues. CDR3 amino acids: CASRSGNIQYF. The CDR3 bases are TGTGCCAGTAGAAGTGGAAACATTCAGTACTTC.

The J gene is TRBJ2-7, the V gene TRBV7-2, with TRBD1 matching 7 bases. Per germline, CDR1 SGHTA and CDR2 FQGNSA. The CDR3 is 13 amino acids. V was clipped by 3 bases and J by 4 bases; unmatched bases: 3. The CDR3 region has the DNA TGTGCCAGCAGCTTGGGACAGCGATACGAGCAGTACTTC. It encodes CASSLGQRYEQYF.

J is TRBJ2-3 and V is TRBV18; 8 nucleotides align to TRBD2. With V trimmed by 3 bases and J by 1 base, 6 bases remained unmatched. This CDR3 comprises 16 residues. CDR1 is KGHSH and CDR2 is LQKENI in the germline V gene. CDR3 region: CASSPASGRRTDTQYF. CDR3 DNA: TGTGCCAGCTCACCTGCGAGCGGGAGACGCACAGATACGCAGTATTTT.

V and J are TRBV6-5 and TRBJ2-7; TRBD1 matches 8 bases. CDR3 size: 16 residues. The germline gives CDR1 MNHEY, CDR2 SVGAGI. Trimming cost V 4 bases and J 4 bases; bases outside gene matches: 12. The CDR3 region is CASSFSLGQVRYEQYF. The CDR3 DNA is TGTGCCAGCAGTTTCTCCTTGGGACAGGTTAGGTACGAGCAGTACTTC.

This chain links TRBV27 with TRBJ1-5; D is possibly TRBD1 (5 bases). The CDR3 is made up of 13 amino acids. The germline V and J ends were trimmed by 10 bases and 6 bases, with 16 bases remaining between them. Germline assignment: CDR1 MNHEY and CDR2 SMNVEV (reference sequence). The CDR3 is CATGRGWSQPQHF. DNA of the CDR3: TGTGCCACCGGAAGGGGCTGGTCTCAGCCCCAGCATTTT.

V is TRBV27 and J is TRBJ2-7; 10 positions agree with TRBD1. With V trimmed by 5 bases and J by 5 bases, 9 bases remained unmatched. The CDR3 runs 15 residues. Germline CDR1 reads MNHEY; CDR2 reads SMNVEV (reference sequence). The CDR3 loop is CASSRQGAKSHEQYF. The CDR3 DNA is TGTGCCAGCAGTCGACAGGGGGCGAAGTCCCACGAGCAGTACTTC.

This clone was recorded once. The J gene is TRBJ2-3, the V gene TRBV9; possible D gene TRBD2, 6 bases. Germline V gene lookup returns CDR1 SGDLS and CDR2 YYNGEE. Trimming removed 0 bases from V and 1 base from J, with 12 bases in between. The CDR3 is 16 residues long. CDR3 in amino acids: CASSVEGAGGTDTQYF. The CDR3 DNA sequence: TGTGCCAGCAGCGTAGAAGGAGCGGGTGGCACAGATACGCAGTATTTT.

The chain joins TRBV6-5 to TRBJ2-4; no reliable D call. V lost 3 bases and J 6 bases, leaving 9 bases between the germline ends. CDR3 length equals 13 residues. Germline values: CDR1 MNHEY, CDR2 SVGAGI. CDR3 loop: CASSYSERNIQYF. The CDR3 DNA is TGTGCCAGCAGTTATTCAGAGAGAAACATTCAGTACTTC.

The chain has TRBV9 and TRBJ2-1; 12 bases are shared with TRBD2. The CDR3 has 16 residues. V gave up 0 bases and J gave up 6 bases; unmatched junction bases: 4. Germline CDR1 SGDLS, CDR2 YYNGEE. The CDR3 sequence: CASSVGLAGVFNEQFF. For the CDR3, the DNA is TGTGCCAGCAGCGTAGGACTAGCGGGAGTCTTCAATGAGCAGTTCTTC.

The chain couples TRBV9 to TRBJ2-7, with 7 nucleotides matching TRBD1. Germline CDR1 and CDR2: SGDLS and YYNGEE. CDR3 size: 12 residues. The J segment lost 7 bases and the V segment lost 1 base, leaving 2 bases of the junction unmatched. CDR3 sequence: CASSVPGGEQYF. CDR3 coding DNA: TGTGCCAGCAGCGTACCAGGGGGTGAGCAGTACTTC.

This chain joins TRBV30 and TRBJ1-1; D unresolved. Trimming removed 5 bases at V and 2 bases at J, with 6 bases between. Germline lookup yields CDR1 GTSNPN and CDR2 SVGIG (reference sequence). The CDR3 spans 11 residues. CDR3 nucleotide sequence: TGTGCCTGGGTTTTTAACACTGAAGCTTTCTTT. As protein: CAWVFNTEAFF.

This sequence joins TRBV28 and TRBJ2-1; 7 bases fit TRBD1. Per germline, CDR1 MDHEN and CDR2 SYDVKM. The CDR3 is made up of 15 amino acids. V was clipped by 8 bases and J by 2 bases; unmatched bases: 9. CDR3 region: CASSGLDRTYNEQFF. The CDR3 nucleotides read TGTGCCAGCTCAGGATTGGACAGGACCTACAATGAGCAGTTCTTC.

The chain uses TRBV7-6 and TRBJ2-2; the D is unclear. The germline CDR1 and CDR2 sequences are SGHVS and FNYEAQ. V was trimmed by 0 bases and J by 6 bases, leaving 8 bases between them. CDR3 length: 14 residues. The DNA of the CDR3 is TGTGCCAGCAGCTTAGCGGTAGGATCCGGGGAGCTGTTTTTT. Encoded protein: CASSLAVGSGELFF.

V gene TRBV4-1 combines with J gene TRBJ2-3, with 9 positions matching TRBD2. Germline lookup yields CDR1 MGHRA and CDR2 YSYEKL. CDR3 size: 14 residues. The ends lost 1 base at V and 5 bases at J; junction bases unmatched: 1. The CDR3 protein is CASSQGTSVDTQYF. The CDR3 nucleotides read TGCGCCAGCAGCCAAGGGACTAGCGTAGATACGCAGTATTTT.

The V gene is TRBV27, the J gene TRBJ2-3; D is unresolved. Germline lookup yields CDR1 MNHEY and CDR2 SMNVEV (reference sequence). The V end lost 2 bases, the J end lost 2 bases, and 17 bases lay between the germline ends. The CDR3 loop spans 17 amino acids. CDR3 nucleotides: TGTGCCAGCAGTTTAGGTTCCCCGGAACAGAACACAGATACGCAGTATTTT. Residues: CASSLGSPEQNTDTQYF.

The V gene is TRBV5-1, the J gene TRBJ2-3; D gene ambiguous. The V end was cut by 3 bases, the J end by 0 bases, with 11 bases between. Germline V gives CDR1 SGHRS, CDR2 YFSETQ. The length of the CDR3 is 15 residues. The CDR3: CASSSMAVSTDTQYF. The CDR3 DNA sequence: TGCGCCAGCAGCTCAATGGCGGTTAGCACAGATACGCAGTATTTT.

This clone showed up just once. The chain combines TRBV4-1 with TRBJ1-5; 7 bases are a match to TRBD1. This CDR3 is built from 15 residues. V shed 0 bases, J shed 2 bases, and the junction held 1 base outside the gene matches. From germline, CDR1 is MGHRA and CDR2 YSYEKL. The CDR3 sequence: CASSQEDRGNQPQHF. DNA for the CDR3: TGCGCCAGCAGCCAAGAAGACAGGGGCAATCAGCCCCAGCATTTT.